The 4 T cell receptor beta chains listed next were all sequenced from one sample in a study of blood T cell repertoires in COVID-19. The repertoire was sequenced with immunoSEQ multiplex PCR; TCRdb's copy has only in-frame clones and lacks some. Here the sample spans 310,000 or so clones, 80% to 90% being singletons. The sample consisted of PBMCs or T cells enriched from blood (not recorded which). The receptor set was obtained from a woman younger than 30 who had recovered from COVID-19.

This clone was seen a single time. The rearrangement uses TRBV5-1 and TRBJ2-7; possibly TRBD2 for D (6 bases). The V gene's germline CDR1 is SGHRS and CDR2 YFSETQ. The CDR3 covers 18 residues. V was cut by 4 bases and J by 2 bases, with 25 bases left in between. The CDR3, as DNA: TGCGCCAGCAGCGCAGAAGGGACCAAGGGAGGTGGAGCCTACGAGCAGTACTTC. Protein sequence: CASSAEGTKGGGAYEQYF.

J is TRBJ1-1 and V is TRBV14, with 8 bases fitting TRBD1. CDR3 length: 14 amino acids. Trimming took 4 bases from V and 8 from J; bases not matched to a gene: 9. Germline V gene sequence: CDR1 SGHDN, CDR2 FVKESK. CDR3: CASSPQTGVGEAFF. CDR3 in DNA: TGTGCCAGCAGCCCACAGACAGGGGTTGGAGAAGCTTTCTTT.

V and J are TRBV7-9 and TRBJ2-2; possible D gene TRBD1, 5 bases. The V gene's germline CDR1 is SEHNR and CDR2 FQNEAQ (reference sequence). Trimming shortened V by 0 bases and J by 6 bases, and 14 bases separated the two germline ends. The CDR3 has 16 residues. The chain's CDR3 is CASSLAVGRLSGELFF. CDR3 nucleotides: TGTGCCAGCAGCTTAGCGGTGGGGCGTTTATCCGGGGAGCTGTTTTTT.

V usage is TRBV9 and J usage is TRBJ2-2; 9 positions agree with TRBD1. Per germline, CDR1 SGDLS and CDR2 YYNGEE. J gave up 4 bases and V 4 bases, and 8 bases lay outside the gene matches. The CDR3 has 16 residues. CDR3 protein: CASSQKRDRATGELFF. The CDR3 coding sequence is TGTGCCAGCAGCCAAAAAAGGGACAGGGCCACCGGGGAGCTGTTTTTT. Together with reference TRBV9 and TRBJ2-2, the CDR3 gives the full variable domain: DSGVTQTPKHLITATGQRVTLRCSPRSGDLSVYWYQQSLDQGLQFLIQYYNGEERAKGNILERFSAQQFPDLHSELNLSSLELGDSALYFCASSQKRDRATGELFFGEGSRLTVL.